Shown below are 5 T cell receptor beta chains from a single sample sequenced in a study of cytomegalovirus exposure and HLA in healthy donors. PCR primers comprised 60 Vbeta and 13 Jbeta primers. Profiling relied on immunoSEQ multiplex PCR, and the TCRdb table lists in-frame clones only, not all of them. The table has about 97,000 clones, 50% to 70% seen once; the top ten hold around 5%. The sequenced material came from PBMCs. The receptors were sampled from a human donor in good health.

The V and J genes are TRBV19 and TRBJ2-3, with a tentative D call TRBD2 (6 bases). From germline, CDR1 is LNHDA and CDR2 SQIVND (reference sequence). V was shortened by 6 bases and J by 3 bases, with 19 bases between the two germline ends. The CDR3 length is 16 residues. For the CDR3, the DNA is TGTGCCAGTAGAGTTTCGGGGGTCGGTGGTACAGATACGCAGTATTTT. Protein product: CASRVSGVGGTDTQYF.

The V call is TRBV29-1, the J call TRBJ1-3; TRBD1 might be the D (5 bases). The V and J ends lost 3 bases and 3 bases respectively, with 15 bases between them. The CDR3 totals 15 residues. CDR1 is SQVTM, CDR2 ANQGSEA, per germline. DNA of the CDR3: TGCAGCGTTGAGGGCCAGGGAGGTAGTGGAAACACCATATATTTT. It is translated as CSVEGQGGSGNTIYF. Full variable domain (missing parts from reference TRBV29-1 and TRBJ1-3): SAVISQKPSRDICQRGTSLTIQCQVDSQVTMMFWYRQQPGQSLTLIATANQGSEATYESGFVIDKFPISRPNLTFSTLTVSNMSPEDSSIYLCSVEGQGGSGNTIYFGEGSWLTVV.

This clone was counted a few times. This sequence joins TRBV5-6 and TRBJ2-7; TRBD2 is a possible D gene (6 bases). V lost 3 bases and J lost 7, with 17 bases in between. Germline CDR1 SGHDT, CDR2 YYEEEE. This CDR3 contains 14 residues. The chain's CDR3 is CASSSRREAGEQYF. The CDR3 DNA reads as TGTGCCAGCAGCTCCCGACGCGAGGCGGGGGAGCAGTACTTC.

This sequence joins TRBV7-2 and TRBJ2-7; the match to TRBD2 covers 8 bases. This CDR3 is 14 amino acids long. Looked up from germline, CDR1 is SGHTA and CDR2 is FQGNSA. V was clipped by 7 bases and J by 2 bases; unmatched bases: 7. CDR3 sequence reads: CASTPGRAAYEQYF. The CDR3 DNA follows: TGTGCCAGCACCCCCGGGAGGGCCGCCTACGAGCAGTACTTC.

The rearrangement links TRBV5-5 to TRBJ2-7; 9 bases align to TRBD2. The germline V gene encodes CDR1 SGHKS and CDR2 YYEKEE (reference sequence). The V and J ends lost 5 bases and 2 bases, in that order; junction bases with no gene match: 5. The CDR3 spans 14 residues. In DNA, the CDR3 is TGTGCCAGCAGACCGGGCGGGAGGGCCTACGAGCAGTACTTC. Translating it yields CASRPGGRAYEQYF.